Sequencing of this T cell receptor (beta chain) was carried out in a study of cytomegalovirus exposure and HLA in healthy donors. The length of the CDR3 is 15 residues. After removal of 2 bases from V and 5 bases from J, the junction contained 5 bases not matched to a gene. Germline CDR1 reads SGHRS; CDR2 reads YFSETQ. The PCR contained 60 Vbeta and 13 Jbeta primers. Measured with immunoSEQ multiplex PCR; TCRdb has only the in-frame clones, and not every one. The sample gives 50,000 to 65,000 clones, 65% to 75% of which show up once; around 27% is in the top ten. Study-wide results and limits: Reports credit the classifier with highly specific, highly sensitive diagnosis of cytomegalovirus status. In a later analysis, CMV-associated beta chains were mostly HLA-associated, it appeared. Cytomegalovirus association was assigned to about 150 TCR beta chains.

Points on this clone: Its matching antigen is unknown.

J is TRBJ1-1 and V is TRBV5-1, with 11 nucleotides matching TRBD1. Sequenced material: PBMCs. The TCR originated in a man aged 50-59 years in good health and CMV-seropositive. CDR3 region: CASSLAGQGGTEAFF. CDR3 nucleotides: TGCGCCAGCAGCTTAGCGGGACAGGGGGGAACTGAAGCTTTCTTT.